These 5 T cell receptor beta chains share one sample of origin, sequenced in a study of T-cell reconstitution after alpha-beta-depleted transplantation in children. Unique molecular identifiers were used to barcode this TCRbeta library. One entry per CDR3 protein, called by TCRdb with MiXCR from the PCR reads. The sample contains about 110,000 distinct CDR3 sequences, 10% of which appear only once. Sequences were derived from PBMCs from the stem cell graft donor, sampled from the stem cell graft. These receptor sequences come from a human donor who donated a stem cell graft to a child with acute lymphoblastic leukemia.

This rearrangement joins TRBV4-2 to TRBJ1-4; no firm D call. Germline V gene sequence: CDR1 LGHNA, CDR2 YNFKEQ. Trimming left V 4 bases short and J 5 bases short, with 14 bases between. The CDR3 sequence is 15 residues long. As DNA, the CDR3 is TGTGCCAGCAGCCCTCCGGAAGGTGGAAATGAAAAACTGTTTTTT. It codes for CASSPPEGGNEKLFF.

This clonotype was found many times. V is TRBV12-3 or TRBV12-4 and J is TRBJ1-6, with D possibly matching TRBD1 (6 bases). V lost 6 bases and J lost 8, with 23 bases in between. The CDR3 is 17 residues long. The CDR3 region is CASSPYTPRTADSPLHF. DNA for the CDR3: TGTGCCAGCAGCCCTTATACTCCCCGGACAGCGGATTCACCCCTCCACTTT.

This clonotype was found many times. The V call is TRBV25-1, the J call TRBJ1-6, with unresolved D. The CDR3 contains 13 residues. Trimming took 1 base from V and 4 from J, leaving 2 bases between them. Germline V lookup: CDR1 MGHDK, CDR2 SYGVNS. The CDR3, as DNA: TGTGCCAGCAGTGAATTTTATAATTCACCCCTCCACTTT. Translating it yields CASSEFYNSPLHF.

This clonotype was observed at least ten times. This chain connects TRBV6-5 to TRBJ1-2, with TRBD1 identical over 7 bases. The CDR3 sequence is 18 residues long. J was trimmed by 5 bases and V by 2 bases; bases with no gene match: 17. Germline-derived CDR1 and CDR2 are MNHEY and SVGAGI. The CDR3 DNA reads TGTGCCAGCAGTTACCCAAGGGGCAGGGGGGCTACGAGTTATGGCTACACCTTC. It codes for CASSYPRGRGATSYGYTF.

To note about this clonotype: With a much larger clone just one base away, this may be a read error. CDR3 in amino acids: CASSYPAEHFF. The CDR3, as DNA: TGTGCCAGCAGTTACCCCGCTGAGCATTTCTTC. This chain uses TRBV6-5 with TRBJ2-1; D is uncertain. The CDR3 runs 11 residues. Germline V gives CDR1 MNHEY, CDR2 SVGAGI.